This passage covers 8 T cell receptor beta chains from one sample sequenced in a study of CD8+ T cells in alopecia areata. Extraction of RNA preceded its reverse transcription into cDNA, which served as the sequencing template. Sequencing used immunoSEQ multiplex PCR; TCRdb keeps in-frame clones, though not all of them. Of around 200,000 clones in the sample, roughly 64% were seen once. Treatment here: oral pan-JAK inhibitor, 5-10 mg twice daily. Sequences were derived from CD8+ T cells sorted from blood, sampled at week 24, from a patient treated with tofacitinib. All receptors come from a human donor with alopecia areata.

This clone was seen more than once but under ten times. V usage is TRBV29-1 and J usage is TRBJ1-5; D possibly corresponds to TRBD1 (5 bases). V was trimmed by 4 bases and J by 4 bases, leaving 11 bases between them. The CDR3 runs 13 residues. Germline V gene lookup returns CDR1 SQVTM and CDR2 ANQGSEA. The CDR3 sequence: CSVAGGLNQPQHF. The CDR3 DNA follows: TGCAGCGTTGCTGGGGGTCTAAATCAGCCCCAGCATTTT. Drawing the rest from reference TRBV29-1 and TRBJ1-5, the complete variable domain is SAVISQKPSRDICQRGTSLTIQCQVDSQVTMMFWYRQQPGQSLTLIATANQGSEATYESGFVIDKFPISRPNLTFSTLTVSNMSPEDSSIYLCSVAGGLNQPQHFGDGTRLSIL.

The CDR3 DNA follows: TGTGCCAGCAGCTTCCGGGACTCAACCTACAATGAGCAGTTCTTC. Its translation is CASSFRDSTYNEQFF. The rearrangement joins TRBV13 to TRBJ2-1, with D perhaps matching TRBD2 (6 bases). The CDR3 covers 15 residues. The germline CDR1 and CDR2 sequences are PRHDT and FYEKMQ (reference sequence). V shed 3 bases and J shed 2 bases, with 11 bases lying between them. The full variable domain, rest sourced from reference TRBV13 and TRBJ2-1, is AAGVIQSPRHLIKEKRETATLKCYPIPRHDTVYWYQQGPGQDPQFLISFYEKMQSDKGSIPDRFSAQQFSDYHSELNMSSLELGDSALYFCASSFRDSTYNEQFFGPGTRLTVL.

The chain combines TRBV25-1 with TRBJ2-1, with TRBD2 as a possible D gene (7 bases). Trimming took 6 bases from V and 2 from J, leaving 14 bases between them. Germline V gives CDR1 MGHDK, CDR2 SYGVNS. CDR3 length equals 15 residues. The CDR3 is CASRLGGPAYNEQFF. The CDR3 bases are TGTGCCAGCAGACTCGGGGGGCCTGCCTACAATGAGCAGTTCTTC.

The V and J genes are TRBV7-9 and TRBJ1-2, with 8 bases lining up with TRBD1. Germline V lookup: CDR1 SEHNR, CDR2 FQNEAQ (reference sequence). The junction had 7 bases not matched to a gene; V was cut back by 6 bases and J by 4 bases. This CDR3 has 14 residues. The CDR3 sequence: CASRGQGVTYGYTF. The CDR3 DNA is TGTGCCAGCAGAGGACAGGGTGTTACCTATGGCTACACCTTC.

This clone was seen a handful of times. The chain uses TRBV11-2 and TRBJ1-4, with unresolved D. The germline gives CDR1 SGHAT, CDR2 FQNNGV. The CDR3 has 14 amino acids. V was shortened by 5 bases and J by 2 bases, with 9 bases between the two germline ends. In nucleotides, the CDR3 is TGTGCCAGCAGCCTAGGGTCGACTAATGAAAAACTGTTTTTT. Translated: CASSLGSTNEKLFF.

The genes are TRBV5-1 and TRBJ2-3; tentative D call: TRBD1 (6 bases). Germline CDR1 and CDR2: SGHRS and YFSETQ. V was trimmed by 4 bases and J by 6 bases, leaving 21 bases between them. The CDR3 covers 16 residues. Here the CDR3 DNA reads TGCGCCAGCAGCCGAGGGGGTACGAAGATCGAGGATACGCAGTATTTT. It translates to CASSRGGTKIEDTQYF.

V is TRBV14 and J is TRBJ2-5, with D maybe TRBD2 (7 bases). CDR3 length equals 15 residues. Deletions cut 1 base from V and 2 bases from J, with 11 bases between. Germline CDR1 is SGHDN and CDR2 is FVKESK. CDR3: CASSQGRGAQETQYF. The DNA of the CDR3 is TGTGCCAGCAGCCAAGGCCGGGGGGCTCAAGAGACCCAGTACTTC.

The table lists this clone with a few counts. The V and J genes are TRBV15 and TRBJ2-7; a weak D match, TRBD1 (5 bases). The CDR3 consists of 14 residues. CDR1 is LNHNV, CDR2 YYDKDF, per germline (reference sequence). The ends were cut back, 4 bases at V and 2 bases at J, with 12 bases in the middle. The CDR3 DNA reads as TGTGCCACCAGCATACGGCAGGGAACCTACGAGCAGTACTTC. As protein: CATSIRQGTYEQYF.